The text below deals with one T cell receptor (beta chain). This entry comes from a study of CD8 T cells in ankylosing spondylitis. CDR3 length: 13 amino acids. Trimming removed 6 bases from V and 6 bases from J, with 15 bases in between. MiXCR, applied by TCRdb to the 5' RACE reads, yields one record per CDR3 protein. The sample yields a few hundred thousand distinct CDR3 sequences, roughly a quarter seen once. The chain uses TRBV12-3 or TRBV12-4 and TRBJ2-7, with D perhaps assigned TRBD1 or TRBD2 (5 bases each). The sequenced material came from blood, either unsorted or a sorted T cell fraction (not recorded which). This receptor was identified in a male donor with ankylosing spondylitis or in good health (not recorded which). The CDR3 protein is CASSSLGRSEQYF. The CDR3 DNA reads as TGTGCCAGCAGCTCTTTGGGACGGAGCGAGCAGTACTTC.